This is a list of T cell receptor beta chains from one sample in a study of T cell changes during pregnancy in multiple sclerosis. Assay: immunoSEQ multiplex PCR; the TCRdb copy retains only in-frame clones and omits some. The top ten hold about 0.99% of the sample, which has tens of thousands of clones, 90% to 95% seen once. Here the sequenced sample was peripheral blood, taken after pregnancy. These TCRs come from a female donor with multiple sclerosis, enrolled in a pregnancy study. CDR3s leave out the opening cysteine and the closing phenylalanine or tryptophan. Expanded clones get a size class; other rows say once, few or many, or leave the size out.

V: TRBV15
size: .
CDR3: ATSPGGGNWGYT

V: TRBV6-6
size: .
CDR3: ASSPPGKHEQF

V: TRBV7-8
size: .
CDR3: ASSTPRTHGETQY

V: TRBV9
size: .
CDR3: ASTRTDYPSGANVLT

V: TRBV30
size: .
CDR3: AWTPGGLRNQPQH

V: TRBV18
size: .
CDR3: ASSPPGQSTQY

V: TRBV7-2
size: .
CDR3: ASSLGGLQGETQY

V: TRBV4-3
size: .
CDR3: ASSQDKNTEAF

V: TRBV6-5
size: .
CDR3: ASSADRGYTEAF

V: TRBV29-1
size: .
CDR3: SVTGTGDTEAF

V: TRBV9
size: once
CDR3: ASSVGPGRIYGYT

V: TRBV6-1
size: .
CDR3: ASSEAHGVSNQPQH

V: TRBV19
size: .
CDR3: ASSIGPGDKGYEQY

V: TRBV7-2
size: .
CDR3: ASSTRTDYYGYT

V: TRBV27
size: .
CDR3: ASSYNRAVGGETQY

V: TRBV25-1
size: once
CDR3: ASSDYLTGELF

V: TRBV18
size: .
CDR3: ASSFSGEY

V: TRBV6-5
size: .
CDR3: ASTLGAENTEAF

V: TRBV9
size: .
CDR3: ASSVASSETQY

V: TRBV7-3
size: .
CDR3: ASSLGVDTEAF

V: TRBV7-3
size: .
CDR3: ASSLSSGGGTDTQY

V: TRBV6-1
size: .
CDR3: ASSATSGGFGSYNEQF

V: TRBV19
size: .
CDR3: ASSVTGVGNYGYT

V: TRBV11-1
size: .
CDR3: ASSLGDYGYT

V: TRBV5-5
size: .
CDR3: ASSLGGPSLYGYT

V: TRBV20-1
size: .
CDR3: SATWSGEQY

V: TRBV4-1
size: few
CDR3: ASSQDLGAGAF

V: TRBV7-9
size: .
CDR3: ASSLTSPIYEQF

V: TRBV4-3
size: .
CDR3: ASSLLDRETEAF

V: TRBV7-2
size: .
CDR3: ASSLGQGASREAF

V: TRBV6-1
size: .
CDR3: ASSEWTGGNEQF

V: TRBV9
size: .
CDR3: ASSVGGAGAKETQY

V: TRBV19
size: once
CDR3: ASSFGNQPQH

V: TRBV7-8
size: .
CDR3: ASSSDRARGTEQF

V: TRBV9
size: once
CDR3: ASSVVGARGEKLF

V: TRBV9
size: .
CDR3: ASSVGRGNYGYT

V: TRBV6-5
size: .
CDR3: ASSVDSSGNTIY

V: TRBV5-4
size: .
CDR3: ASSPLPTGNTDTQY

V: TRBV28
size: .
CDR3: ATRGGGHRAF

V: TRBV27
size: .
CDR3: ASSVSGRFTDTQY

V: TRBV7-3
size: .
CDR3: ASSFGGMNTEAF

V: TRBV5-1
size: .
CDR3: ASSLDRTGWNEQF

V: TRBV15
size: .
CDR3: ATSRDTSGGAEQY

V: TRBV19
size: .
CDR3: ASSIRGPSGGAPDTQY

V: TRBV5-6
size: once
CDR3: ASSLGQYGNTIY

V: TRBV4-1
size: .
CDR3: ASSPQGSYNEQF

V: TRBV7-3
size: .
CDR3: ASSLNGRTNTEAF

V: TRBV7-7
size: .
CDR3: ASRWLADTGELF

V: TRBV5-1
size: .
CDR3: ASSRGGNTEAF

V: TRBV10-3
size: .
CDR3: AISEGLISNYGYT

V: TRBV9
size: .
CDR3: ASGGAPRTEAF

V: TRBV4-1
size: .
CDR3: ASSQSTGTYEQY

V: TRBV7-8
size: .
CDR3: ASSLAAAGGGGVTDTQY

V: TRBV7-9
size: .
CDR3: ASSLWGVHSNQPQH

V: TRBV6-5
size: .
CDR3: ASIFRTGAYNEQF

V: TRBV6-5
size: .
CDR3: ASRPSGSYNSPLH

V: TRBV15
size: .
CDR3: ATKVSGEAF

V: TRBV5-6
size: .
CDR3: ASSFYRRNTEAF